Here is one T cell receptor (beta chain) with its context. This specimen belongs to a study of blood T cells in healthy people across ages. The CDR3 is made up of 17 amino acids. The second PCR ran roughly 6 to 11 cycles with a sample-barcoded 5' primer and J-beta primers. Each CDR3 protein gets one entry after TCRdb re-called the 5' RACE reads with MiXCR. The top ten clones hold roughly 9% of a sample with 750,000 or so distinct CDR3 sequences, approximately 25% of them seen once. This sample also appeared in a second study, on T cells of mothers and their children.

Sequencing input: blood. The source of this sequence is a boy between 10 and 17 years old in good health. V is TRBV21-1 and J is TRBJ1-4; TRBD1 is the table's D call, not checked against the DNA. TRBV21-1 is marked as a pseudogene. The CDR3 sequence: CAHHRGSEEKKMNWLFF. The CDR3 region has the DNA TGTGCCCATCATCGGGGGAGTGAGGAGAAAAAAATGAATTGGCTGTTTTTT.